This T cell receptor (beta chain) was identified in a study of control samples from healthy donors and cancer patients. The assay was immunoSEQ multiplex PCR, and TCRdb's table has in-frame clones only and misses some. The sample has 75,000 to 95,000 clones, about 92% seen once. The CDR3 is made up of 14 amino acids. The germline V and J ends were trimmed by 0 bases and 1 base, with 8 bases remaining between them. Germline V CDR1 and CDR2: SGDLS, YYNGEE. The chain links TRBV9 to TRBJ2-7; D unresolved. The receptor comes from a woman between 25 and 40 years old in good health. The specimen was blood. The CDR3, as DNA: TGTGCCAGCAGCGTAGATGGGCAGTCCTACGAGCAGTACTTC. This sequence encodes CASSVDGQSYEQYF.